This T cell receptor beta chain stems from a study of cytomegalovirus exposure and HLA in healthy donors. As regards this clone: Its antigen remains unknown.

PCR employed 60 Vbeta and 13 Jbeta primers. Sequencing used immunoSEQ multiplex PCR; TCRdb keeps in-frame clones, though not all of them. This table has approximately 110,000 clones, about 84% appearing once. Germline lookup yields CDR1 SNHLY and CDR2 FYNNEI. V gave up 9 bases and J gave up 0 bases, with 13 bases separating them. The CDR3 is 14 residues long. General study points: An apparent linkage of common viral pathogens to several of the most significant clusters emerged in a later analysis.

This TCR was sampled from a man aged 40-49 years in good health and CMV-seronegative. The sequenced sample was PBMCs. The J gene is TRBJ2-3, the V gene TRBV2; D unclear. CDR3 protein: CASKLLVSTDTQYF. CDR3 DNA sequence: TGTGCCAGTAAGCTTTTGGTCAGCACAGATACGCAGTATTTT. The full variable domain, completed using reference TRBV2 and TRBJ2-3, is EPEVTQTPSHQVTQMGQEVILRCVPISNHLYFYWYRQILGQKVEFLVSFYNNEISEKSEIFDDQFSVERPDGSNFTLKIRSTKLEDSAMYFCASKLLVSTDTQYFGPGTRLTVL.